This T cell receptor (beta chain) is from a study of CD8 T cells in Susac syndrome. Losses at the gene ends were 5 bases for V and 0 bases for J; bases not matched to a gene: 6. From germline, CDR1 is SGHTA and CDR2 FQGNSA. CDR3 size: 15 residues. The authors reverse transcribed about 0.5 to 1 ug RNA with random hexamers. TCRdb re-analysed the immunoSEQ multiplex PCR reads in MiXCR, keeping a single row per CDR3 protein. The sample has 150,000 or so distinct CDR3 sequences; approximately 95% are singletons. Negative isolation yielded the CD8+ and CD4+ T cells, while FACS enriched the TEMRA cells. Input material: CD4+ T cells from PBMCs. V is TRBV7-2 and J is TRBJ2-5; 7 bases align to TRBD2. This clonotype was obtained from a human donor with Susac syndrome. CDR3 loop: CASSRSRGDQETQYF. DNA of the CDR3: TGTGCCAGCAGCCGTTCACGGGGGGACCAAGAGACCCAGTACTTC.